This T cell receptor beta chain was sequenced in a study of cytomegalovirus exposure and HLA in healthy donors (dated by TCRdb to between 2016 and 2019). Notes on the research overall: An earlier analysis of approximately 590 of the donors reported about 250 Gb of sequence data and about 100 million unique TCR beta sequences from about 179 million T cells. In an earlier analysis of a few hundred of the donors, high-throughput TCR beta sequencing was used to judge whether each TCR beta V gene segment behaved as functional or pseudogenic. The study used immunosequencing to profile the T cell repertoires of approximately 640 subjects and linked those repertoires to cytomegalovirus serostatus. Rather than using new phenotypic data, the later analysis identified candidate immune exposures from TCR beta sequences and from how often those sequences occurred across donors. The study aimed to test whether signatures of past pathogen exposure could be identified by cataloging public T cell receptors. A separate validation cohort of roughly 130 different subjects was used in addition to the 666-subject first cohort. Of the 398 genotyped donors, roughly 80% fell in the genetic ancestry cluster associated with self-reported Caucasian donors. The number of typed donors differed by locus: 629-630 for A, B, C, DRB1 and DQB1; 500 to 550 for DQA1; over 600 for DPA1; and around 470 for DPB1. Among roughly 370 genotyped donors of the cohort, an average of around 240,000 unique TCR beta nucleotide sequences were sequenced per donor, roughly 20% of them non-productive. Donor age, sex, ethnicity and CMV serostatus were compiled together with the repertoire data. Genome-wide SNP genotypes for about three fifths of the roughly 700 donors were used in a later genetic analysis, which treated that subset as a discovery cohort. In a later analysis, previously published TCR beta repertoires from about 640 donors were re-analyzed and high-resolution HLA genotyping was added so that TCR occurrence patterns could be studied. An early release covering around 630 HLA-typed donors comprised about 290 gigabases of sequencing data and tens of millions of unique TCR sequences. To predict cytomegalovirus infection status, the study brought together high-throughput TCR immunosequencing, statistical association of individual TCRs with disease status, and machine learning. All discovery cohort repertoires had been generated on a single sequencing platform. Both class I and class II loci were covered by HLA typing, at four-digit resolution. Four to six DR-DQ haplotypes were handled as single units for association and clustering, since linkage in the cohort was strong. General conclusions and limits of the study: In a later analysis, most CMV-associated TCR beta chains were found to appear HLA-restricted, with HLA associations seemingly driven largely by CMV exposure. CMV serostatus was the only immune exposure information available for the cohort. Some IMGT-functional V segments, including TRBV6-2 and TRBV6-3, could not be distinguished by the 87-base-pair reads and were therefore excluded. In a later analysis, several top co-occurrence clusters were reported to appear linked to parvovirus B19, influenza, CMV and Epstein-Barr virus. In a later analysis, HLA-associated TCR beta chains were found to be more clonally expanded and to have lower generation probabilities than equally common non-associated chains. Three of the identified cytomegalovirus-associated TCR beta chains were confirmed in vitro to be specific for cytomegalovirus antigens. Correlated functional status among segregating V segments might be attributable to linkage disequilibrium, but an unknown experimental factor could not be ruled out. Specific HLA alleles were associated with some 15,000 TCR beta sequences at a false discovery rate of 0.05 in a later analysis. Over 15 rarely observed V segments, including chromosome 9 orphons, were excluded from the earlier analysis of some 590 of the donors because counts were too low. In a later analysis, TCR association rates were found to vary across HLA loci, with the most associated TCRs seen for DRB1 alleles and the fewest for HLA-C alleles. A group of highly shared sequence variants was considered likely to be a technical artifact of the sequencing pipeline. HLA typing was unavailable for some donors at each locus, so association tests used only the typed subset. Most TCR sequences were seen in very few donors, while some public TCRs were found in many individuals. The presence/absence analyses assumed that sequencing depth was roughly uniform across donors, and that assumption may not be true. This cohort had only TCR beta chains sequenced, and the lack of alpha or paired-chain data limited which features could be detected. A further reported finding was that TCR beta sequences accurately predicted the HLA-A and HLA-B alleles for most subjects in the first cohort. When HLA alleles, especially DR and DQ, strongly co-occurred, TCR associations were difficult to assign to individual alleles. Compared with the roughly 670-donor mean, donors in an Asian-associated ancestry cluster had fewer N-insertions in productive TCRs, according to a later genetic analysis. The authors suggested that the approach could potentially be extended to other disease states and immunological phenotypes. A total of some 180 TCR beta chains were listed by the study as associated with cytomegalovirus. The classifier was reported to diagnose cytomegalovirus status with high specificity and sensitivity in both the original and validation cohorts. In an earlier analysis of about 550 of the donors, most TCR beta V segments were observed in productive rearrangements about 87% or about 30% of the time, broadly matching IMGT annotations. V-gene and J-gene trimming of TCR beta chains was associated with a missense DCLRE1C variant in a later genetic analysis, and the association was replicated in an independent cohort.

In total, 666 healthy bone marrow donors made up the cohort. Cohort members were all nominally healthy when sampled, although unrecorded immune exposures were likely present. The donor was CMV seronegative and was included in the group of about 400 seronegative cohort members. Every donor gave a peripheral blood sample, and the peripheral blood mononuclear cells from that sample were used for TCR beta sequencing. The Qiagen DNeasy Blood Extraction Kit was used to extract genomic DNA from the blood cell samples. For this chain, trimming is 5 bases at the V end and 0 bases at the J end, and the number of junction bases without a gene match is 3. As encoded in the germline V gene, CDR1 is SGHTA while CDR2 is FQGNSA. The CDR3 holds 14 amino acids from the cysteine to the phenylalanine. Only CDR3 DNA is held: 42 bases, read in frame from base 1. The method behind the library was the immunoSEQ multiplex PCR assay. For the multiplex PCR, a mixture combining 60 forward primers for TCR Vbeta segments and 13 reverse primers for TCR Jbeta segments was used. The CDR3 region of rearranged TCR beta genes was amplified from genomic DNA with a multiplex PCR assay. The amplified TCR beta libraries were sequenced on the Illumina HiSeq System as 87-base-pair reads. The authors' pipeline ran thus. A later analysis counted about 76 million unique TCR beta chains across the 690 or so repertoires, and 10 million to 11 million of these chains were shared by at least two donors. A nearest-neighbor algorithm error-corrected the raw reads and collapsed the reads into unique sequences, merging closely related sequences to remove PCR and sequencing errors. To assign V, D and J gene segments, CDR3 sequences were aligned to IMGT reference sequences. For a sequence to be retained, at least a six-nucleotide match to both a V gene segment and a J gene segment was required. A rearrangement counted as productive if the CDR3 had no stop codons and remained in frame with V and J, and every other rearrangement counted as non-productive. Following IMGT convention, CDR3 was defined as the stretch from the second conserved V-encoded cysteine up to the conserved J-encoded phenylalanine. Sequences without an unambiguous match to a single V gene segment were excluded from the earlier analysis of several hundred of the donors. In an earlier analysis of roughly 500 of the donors, V segments were called functional above 56.7% productive rearrangements and were called segregating when the between-donor standard deviation exceeded 5%. To diagnose cytomegalovirus status from the catalog of TCR beta chain sequences, a statistical classification framework was built. A later analysis assigned V and J genes by comparing TCR nucleotide sequences with IMGT/GENE-DB human TR gene sequences. A later analysis assigned CDR3 sequences and most-parsimonious VDJ recombination scenarios with the TCRdist pipeline. In a later analysis, every TCR beta chain was defined by the combination of its CDR3 amino acid sequence and its V-gene family, and reads without a unique V-gene family were dropped. As a way to deal with suspected cross-contamination and a sequencing artifact, a later analysis dropped approximately 570 nucleotide sequences that were highly shared and had low generation probability. In a later analysis, a clonal expansion index was calculated for each public chain from normalized within-repertoire ranks of inferred template counts. Generation probabilities in a later analysis came from a VDJ recombination model fitted to out-of-frame rearrangements, and those results were checked against IGoR. In a later analysis, TCR-TCR, TCR-HLA and TCR-CMV co-occurrence was scored with hypergeometric tests, and a repertoire-size bias correction was applied to TCR pairs. In a later analysis, false discovery rates were estimated by permuting HLA or CMV assignments 20 times. A later analysis grouped co-occurring TCRs with DBSCAN, adding TCRdist sequence similarity when clustering within HLA-allele-positive subsets. For co-occurrence clustering, repertoires with fewer than 30,000 or more than 120,000 public chains were excluded, along with roughly 5 repertoires with anomalous nucleotide sharing. The clones in this table, taken by TCRdb from immuneACCESS, are in-frame only. Not every clone is retained; where verified, under half of the shortfall comes from an unresolved V gene, and the cause of the rest is unknown. V, J and clone size derive from that table, while D and trimming were established from the DNA sequence. For this sample there are about 88,000 clones; around four fifths appear just once. The ten biggest clones cover under 3% of the sample.

Turning to this clone: Which antigen it targets is not known. No much larger clone is present one base from it, and per-base qualities are unavailable.

The sample taken for sequencing was PBMCs. The TCR comes from a man aged 30 to 45 in good health and CMV-seronegative. The chain is assembled from TRBV7-2 and TRBJ1-2; 7 bases in between match TRBD1. DNA sequence: TGTGCCAGCAGCGGGGGACAGCCTAACTATGGCTACACCTTC. Its protein is CASSGGQPNYGYTF.